This TCR beta chain was identified during a study of blood T cell repertoires in COVID-19. Germline CDR1 and CDR2: SGHTA and FQGNSA. There are 15 residues in the CDR3. The ends lost 0 bases at V and 10 bases at J; junction bases unmatched: 7. The assay was immunoSEQ multiplex PCR, and TCRdb's table has in-frame clones only and misses some. The sample lists around 240,000 clones, 80% to 90% seen once, with roughly 1.4% in the top ten. The clonotype originates from a middle-aged woman who had recovered from COVID-19. The sample consisted of peripheral blood. The V and J genes are TRBV7-2 and TRBJ2-3, with TRBD1 matching over 10 bases. The chain's CDR3 is CASSLAGTGVAAQYF. The CDR3 DNA sequence: TGTGCCAGCAGCTTAGCCGGGACAGGGGTAGCAGCGCAGTATTTT.